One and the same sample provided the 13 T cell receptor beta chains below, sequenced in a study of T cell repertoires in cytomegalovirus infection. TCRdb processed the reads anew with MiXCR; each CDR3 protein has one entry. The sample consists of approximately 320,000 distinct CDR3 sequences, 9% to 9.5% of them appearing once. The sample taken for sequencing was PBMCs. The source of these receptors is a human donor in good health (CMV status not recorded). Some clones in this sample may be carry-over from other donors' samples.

CDR3 sequence reads: CASSSDASGGPRNEQFF. The CDR3 region has the DNA TGTGCCAGCAGCTCCGATGCTAGCGGGGGGCCACGGAATGAGCAGTTCTTC. V gene TRBV7-8 combines with J gene TRBJ2-1, with 11 bases identical to TRBD2. The length of the CDR3 is 17 residues. V trimming: 4 bases; J trimming: 7 bases; junction bases outside the gene matches: 12. Germline V lookup: CDR1 SGHVS, CDR2 FQNEAQ.

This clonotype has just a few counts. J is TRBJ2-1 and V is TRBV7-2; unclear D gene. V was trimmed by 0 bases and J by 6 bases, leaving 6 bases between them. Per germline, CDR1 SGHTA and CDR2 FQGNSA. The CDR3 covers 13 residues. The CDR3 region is CASSLATVNEQFF. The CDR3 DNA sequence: TGTGCCAGCAGCTTAGCAACTGTCAATGAGCAGTTCTTC. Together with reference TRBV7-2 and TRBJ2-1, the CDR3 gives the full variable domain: GAGVSQSPSNKVTEKGKDVELRCDPISGHTALYWYRQSLGQGLEFLIYFQGNSAPDKSGLPSDRFSAERTGGSVSTLTIQRTQQEDSAVYLCASSLATVNEQFFGPGTRLTVL.

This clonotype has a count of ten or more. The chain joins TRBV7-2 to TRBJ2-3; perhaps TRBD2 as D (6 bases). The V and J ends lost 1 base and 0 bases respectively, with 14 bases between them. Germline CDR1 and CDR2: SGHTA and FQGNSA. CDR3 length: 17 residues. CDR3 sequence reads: CASSLVGSGYSTDTQYF. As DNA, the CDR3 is TGTGCCAGCAGCTTAGTAGGTAGCGGCTATAGCACAGATACGCAGTATTTT.

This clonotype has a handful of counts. CDR3 coding DNA: TGTGCCAGCAGCAAAGGGACAGGACTTGACTCTGGGGCCAACGTCCTGACTTTC. Amino acid sequence: CASSKGTGLDSGANVLTF. J is TRBJ2-6 and V is TRBV7-9, with 8 bases lining up with TRBD1. Germline CDR1 SEHNR, CDR2 FQNEAQ (reference sequence). The CDR3 is 18 amino acids. After removal of 5 bases from V and 0 bases from J, the junction contained 9 bases not matched to a gene.

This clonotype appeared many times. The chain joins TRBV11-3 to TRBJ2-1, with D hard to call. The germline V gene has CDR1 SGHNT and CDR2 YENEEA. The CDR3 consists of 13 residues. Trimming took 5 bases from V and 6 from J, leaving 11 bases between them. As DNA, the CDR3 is TGTGCCAGCAGCCCCCTCGAGACCAATGAGCAGTTCTTC. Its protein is CASSPLETNEQFF.

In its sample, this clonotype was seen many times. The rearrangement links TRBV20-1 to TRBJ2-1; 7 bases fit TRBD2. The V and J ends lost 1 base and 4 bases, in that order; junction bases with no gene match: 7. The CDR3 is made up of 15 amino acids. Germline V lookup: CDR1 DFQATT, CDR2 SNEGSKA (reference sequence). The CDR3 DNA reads TGCAGTGCTAGAGGGGCTAGCGGACTATACAATGAGCAGTTCTTC. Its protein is CSARGASGLYNEQFF.

The CDR3 nucleotides are TGTGCCAGTTCGACAGGCCTTTTCGTCGAGCAGTACTTC. This encodes CASSTGLFVEQYF. V and J are TRBV19 and TRBJ2-7, with D possibly TRBD1 on 6 matching bases. Per germline, CDR1 LNHDA and CDR2 SQIVND (reference sequence). Trimming cost V 8 bases and J 6 bases, with 17 bases left between them. This CDR3 is 13 amino acids long.

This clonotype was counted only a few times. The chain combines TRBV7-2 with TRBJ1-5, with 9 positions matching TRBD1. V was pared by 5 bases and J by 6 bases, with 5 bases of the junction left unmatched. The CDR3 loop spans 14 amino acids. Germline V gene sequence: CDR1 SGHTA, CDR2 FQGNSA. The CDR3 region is CASSRDRDGQPQHF. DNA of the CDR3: TGTGCCAGCAGCCGGGACAGGGACGGTCAGCCCCAGCATTTT.

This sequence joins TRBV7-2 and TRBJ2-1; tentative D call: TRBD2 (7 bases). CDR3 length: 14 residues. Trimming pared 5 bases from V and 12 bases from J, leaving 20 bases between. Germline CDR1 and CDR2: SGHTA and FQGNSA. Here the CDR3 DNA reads TGTGCCAGCAGCCGCAAGGGGGGGGGGGGGGGGCAGTTCTTC. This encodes CASSRKGGGGGQFF.

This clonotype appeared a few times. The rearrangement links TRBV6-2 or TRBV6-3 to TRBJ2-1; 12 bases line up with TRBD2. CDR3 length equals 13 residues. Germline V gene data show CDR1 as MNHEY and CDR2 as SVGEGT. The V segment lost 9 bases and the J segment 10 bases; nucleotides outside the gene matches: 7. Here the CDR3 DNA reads TGTGCCAGTCCTAGCGGGAGGGCGGGGGAGCAGTTCTTC. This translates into CASPSGRAGEQFF.

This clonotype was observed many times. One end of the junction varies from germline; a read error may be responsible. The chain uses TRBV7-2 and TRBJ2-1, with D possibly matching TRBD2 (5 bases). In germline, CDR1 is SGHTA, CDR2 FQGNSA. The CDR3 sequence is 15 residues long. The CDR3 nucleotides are TGCGCCAGCAGCCCCAGCGGCAGCTCCTACAATGAGCAGTTCTTC. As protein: CASSPSGSSYNEQFF.

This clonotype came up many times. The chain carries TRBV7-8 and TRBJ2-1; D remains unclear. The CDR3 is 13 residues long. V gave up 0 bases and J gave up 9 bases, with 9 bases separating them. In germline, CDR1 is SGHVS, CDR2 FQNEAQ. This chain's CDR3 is CASSLALSGEQFF. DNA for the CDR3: TGTGCCAGCAGCTTAGCCCTGTCGGGTGAGCAGTTCTTC.

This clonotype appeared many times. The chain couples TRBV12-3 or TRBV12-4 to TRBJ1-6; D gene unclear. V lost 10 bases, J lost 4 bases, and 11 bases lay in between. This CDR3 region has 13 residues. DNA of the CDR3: TGTGCCACCGCACCGGAGTATAATTCACCCCTCCACTTT. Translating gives CATAPEYNSPLHF.